This T cell receptor beta chain was found in a study of T cells in Graves' hyperthyroidism and ophthalmopathy. Study-wide results and caveats: Patients with ophthalmopathy were separated from those with stable hyperthyroidism by a 13 V-J model. With a median lead of around 5.9 months before onset, the model predicted ophthalmopathy. Most thyroid clonotypes expanded above 0.001 appeared in blood too.

This clonotype was seen a handful of times. Its antigen is unidentified. The CDR3 has 16 amino acids. Germline-derived CDR1 and CDR2 are SGHRS and YFSETQ. V gave up 4 bases and J gave up 5 bases; unmatched junction bases: 14. Fresh peripheral blood, 9.5 to 10 ml of it, supplied the PBMCs. RNA transcripts were the template for amplifying TCR beta CDR3 regions. HTBI primers drove first-round RT-PCR of the TCR CDR3. From the multiplex PCR reads, TCRdb called clonotypes with MiXCR, one entry per CDR3 protein. The sample includes around 350,000 distinct CDR3 sequences, roughly 17% of them seen just once. The clonotype comes from a woman aged 25 to 39 with Graves' hyperthyroidism that later progressed to Graves' ophthalmopathy. Sequenced input: blood. This chain uses TRBV5-1 with TRBJ2-5; 7 bases are a match to TRBD2. The CDR3 region is CASSPGGAHALETQYF. The CDR3 DNA reads as TGCGCCAGCAGCCCGGGAGGTGCGCACGCCTTGGAGACCCAGTACTTC. The full variable domain, rest sourced from reference TRBV5-1 and TRBJ2-5, is KAGVTQTPRYLIKTRGQQVTLSCSPISGHRSVSWYQQTPGQGLQFLFEYFSETQRNKGNFPGRFSGRQFSNSRSEMNVSTLELGDSALYLCASSPGGAHALETQYFGPGTRLLVL.